This TCR beta chain was captured by sequencing in a study of shared clonotypes between healthy human individuals. Study-wide results and caveats: An anticipated effect of sequencing depth on clonotype sharing among donors was recognized.

Here immunoSEQ multiplex PCR was the method, and the copy in TCRdb shows in-frame clones only, minus some. The sample holds 530,000 or so clones, approximately 79% seen once. CDR1 and CDR2 (germline): LNHDA, SQIVND (reference sequence). This CDR3 region has 17 residues. V shed 3 bases, J shed 6 bases, and the junction held 12 bases outside the gene matches. A word on this clone: The antigen is undetermined.

What was sequenced was PBMCs. The receptor was isolated from a woman aged 40 to 55 in good health. Some clones in this sample may be carry-over from other donors' samples. V and J are TRBV19 and TRBJ2-2; 8 nucleotides agree with TRBD2. The CDR3 spells CASSIPPLAGYPGELFF. Written as DNA, the CDR3 is TGTGCCAGTAGTATCCCCCCCCTAGCGGGTTATCCCGGGGAGCTGTTTTTT.